The 26 T cell receptor beta chains reported below all come from one sample, sequenced in a study of blood T cell repertoires in COVID-19. This table comes from immunoSEQ multiplex PCR, and its TCRdb copy is limited to in-frame clones, with some not included. The table includes approximately 180,000 clones, 70% to 90% detected once. The sample comprised peripheral blood. These receptors were collected from a man aged 55-75 years with active or convalescent COVID-19.

This chain connects TRBV5-6 to TRBJ2-1; 7 bases match TRBD2. The CDR3 consists of 16 residues. With V trimmed by 1 base and J by 0 bases, 4 bases remained unmatched. The V gene's germline CDR1 is SGHDT and CDR2 YYEEEE. This chain's CDR3 is CASSLWRGISYNEQFF. CDR3 nucleotides: TGTGCCAGCAGCTTGTGGCGGGGGATCTCCTACAATGAGCAGTTCTTC. Combining the CDR3 with reference TRBV5-6 and TRBJ2-1 gives the whole variable domain DAGVTQSPTHLIKTRGQQVTLRCSPKSGHDTVSWYQQALGQGPQFIFQYYEEEERQRGNFPDRFSGHQFPNYSSELNVNALLLGDSALYLCASSLWRGISYNEQFFGPGTRLTVL.

J is TRBJ1-3 and V is TRBV14; D not resolved. Deletions cut 0 bases from V and 0 bases from J, with 6 bases between. The CDR3 consists of 15 residues. CDR1 is SGHDN, CDR2 FVKESK, per germline. CDR3 loop: CASSQERLSGNTIYF. Written as DNA, the CDR3 is TGTGCCAGCAGCCAAGAGAGACTCTCTGGAAACACCATATATTTT.

The genes are TRBV19 and TRBJ1-2; TRBD1 aligns across 11 bases. V shed 5 bases, J shed 8 bases, and the junction held 7 bases outside the gene matches. Looked up from germline, CDR1 is LNHDA and CDR2 is SQIVND (reference sequence). The CDR3 contains 14 residues. The CDR3 sequence: CASSLGQGAPGYTF. CDR3 nucleotides: TGTGCCAGTAGTTTAGGACAGGGGGCGCCCGGCTACACCTTC.

The chain uses TRBV2 and TRBJ2-7; 10 positions match TRBD2. Losses at the gene ends were 4 bases for V and 9 bases for J; bases not matched to a gene: 9. CDR1 is SNHLY, CDR2 FYNNEI, per germline. The CDR3 sequence is 14 residues long. The CDR3 DNA follows: TGTGCCAGCAGTGCCTCCCAGCGGGGGGGTAGGCAGTACTTC. Residues: CASSASQRGGRQYF.

The table lists this clone with a count of one. The chain carries TRBV21-1 and TRBJ2-1; the table gives TRBD2 as D, unverified against the DNA. TRBV21-1 is a known pseudogene. CDR3 length: 15 residues. In nucleotides, the CDR3 is TGTGCCACGCGAACCGTCAGGGTTGCGGGGGGCTACACGATCTTC. Residues: CATRTVRVAGGYTIF.

This chain joins TRBV7-9 and TRBJ1-5; 7 nucleotides match TRBD1. The germline gives CDR1 SEHNR, CDR2 FQNEAQ (reference sequence). The CDR3 is made up of 14 amino acids. The ends lost 0 bases at V and 7 bases at J; junction bases unmatched: 3. CDR3: CASSLAGGGQPQHF. The CDR3 DNA is TGTGCCAGCAGCTTAGCAGGGGGCGGACAGCCCCAGCATTTT.

The CDR3 DNA reads as TGCGCCAGCAGCGCCCAAGAGAACAGGGGGAATCAGCCCCAGCATTTT. This encodes CASSAQENRGNQPQHF. The J gene is TRBJ1-5, the V gene TRBV4-1; 8 bases are shared with TRBD1. The CDR3 consists of 16 residues. Germline lookup yields CDR1 MGHRA and CDR2 YSYEKL. V was pared by 5 bases and J by 4 bases, with 10 bases of the junction left unmatched.

The chain uses TRBV28 and TRBJ1-1, with 8 positions matching TRBD1. J lost 1 base, V lost 6 bases, and 7 bases had no gene match. CDR3 size: 15 residues. Germline CDR1 reads MDHEN; CDR2 reads SYDVKM. CDR3 nucleotide sequence: TGTGCCAGCAGCCCGGACAGGGCTAGGAACACTGAAGCTTTCTTT. Its protein is CASSPDRARNTEAFF.

This chain uses TRBV19 with TRBJ1-6, with 7 bases matching TRBD1. The trim removed 4 bases at V and 10 bases at J, leaving 7 bases unmatched. The germline CDR1 and CDR2 sequences are LNHDA and SQIVND (reference sequence). CDR3 length equals 14 residues. DNA of the CDR3: TGTGCCAGTAGTAGGACAGCAGGGGGATCACCCCTCCACTTT. Its translation is CASSRTAGGSPLHF. The variable domain in full, with the rest retrieved from reference TRBV19 and TRBJ1-6, is DGGITQSPKYLFRKEGQNVTLSCEQNLNHDAMYWYRQDPGQGLRLIYYSQIVNDFQKGDIAEGYSVSREKKESFPLTVTSAQKNPTAFYLCASSRTAGGSPLHFGNGTRLTVT.

The chain links TRBV5-1 to TRBJ2-1; TRBD2 matches 10 bases. This CDR3 region has 17 residues. The germline gives CDR1 SGHRS, CDR2 YFSETQ. V lost 0 bases and J lost 3; bases outside the gene matches: 6. The CDR3 sequence: CASSLVSGGALYNEQFF. CDR3 sequence (DNA): TGCGCCAGCAGCTTGGTGAGCGGGGGGGCCCTCTACAATGAGCAGTTCTTC. Full variable domain (rest looked up from reference TRBV5-1 and TRBJ2-1): KAGVTQTPRYLIKTRGQQVTLSCSPISGHRSVSWYQQTPGQGLQFLFEYFSETQRNKGNFPGRFSGRQFSNSRSEMNVSTLELGDSALYLCASSLVSGGALYNEQFFGPGTRLTVL.

This chain connects TRBV6-5 to TRBJ1-5; 9 bases fit TRBD1. Germline CDR1 reads MNHEY; CDR2 reads SVGAGI. V gave up 6 bases and J gave up 5 bases; unmatched junction bases: 5. This CDR3 is built from 14 residues. CDR3 in amino acids: CASSRQGDYQPQHF. CDR3 coding DNA: TGTGCCAGCAGCAGACAGGGGGACTATCAGCCCCAGCATTTT.

This clone came up once. The rearrangement joins TRBV10-1 to TRBJ2-5; 9 nucleotides line up with TRBD1. After removal of 3 bases from V and 4 bases from J, the junction contained 6 bases not matched to a gene. CDR1 and CDR2 (germline): WNHNN, SYGVQD (reference sequence). The CDR3 spans 15 residues. The CDR3 here is CASSDPGTGRETQYF. The CDR3 region has the DNA TGCGCCAGCAGTGACCCCGGGACAGGGCGAGAGACCCAGTACTTC.

This chain uses TRBV30 with TRBJ1-6; 8 bases fit TRBD1. V lost 4 bases to trimming and J lost 10 bases; unmatched junction nucleotides: 15. The CDR3 extends over 16 amino acids. Germline loops: CDR1 GTSNPN, CDR2 SVGIG (reference sequence). The CDR3 protein is CAWMDPRTGNLSPLHF. In DNA, the CDR3 is TGTGCCTGGATGGACCCACGGACAGGGAATCTCTCACCCCTCCACTTT.

The chain joins TRBV2 to TRBJ1-3; D remains unclear. Trimming took off 1 base at V and 0 bases at J, with 10 bases between the two ends. There are 16 residues in the CDR3. Germline assignment: CDR1 SNHLY and CDR2 FYNNEI. CDR3 sequence (DNA): TGTGCCAGCAGTGAAGGCCAGACTAACTCTGGAAACACCATATATTTT. Encoded protein: CASSEGQTNSGNTIYF.

Only a few counts were recorded for this clone. The chain carries TRBV5-1 and TRBJ2-1, with a weak D call TRBD1 (6 bases). V was trimmed by 3 bases and J by 10 bases, leaving 14 bases between them. This CDR3 comprises 13 residues. Germline values: CDR1 SGHRS, CDR2 YFSETQ. The CDR3 protein is CASSSVPQGEQFF. The CDR3 nucleotides read TGCGCCAGCAGCTCCGTCCCACAGGGAGAGCAGTTCTTC.

The chain combines TRBV6-1 with TRBJ1-6; maybe TRBD1 (6 bases). The CDR3 consists of 15 residues. Germline CDR1 MNHNS, CDR2 SASEGT. V lost 5 bases to trimming and J lost 3 bases, with 11 bases between them. This CDR3 reads CASSSQTGYNSPLHF. For the CDR3, the DNA is TGTGCCAGCAGTTCTCAGACAGGCTATAATTCACCCCTCCACTTT.

The chain has TRBV3-1 (or the pseudogene TRBV3-2) and TRBJ2-7, with TRBD2 matching 12 bases. This CDR3 region has 14 residues. Trimming took 4 bases from V and 5 from J; bases not matched to a gene: 3. Germline-derived CDR1 and CDR2 are LGHDT and YNNKEL (reference sequence). CDR3 loop: CASSRRTSGDEQYF. CDR3 DNA: TGTGCCAGCAGCCGAAGGACTAGCGGGGACGAGCAGTACTTC.

CDR3 sequence reads: CASSLAGQGEKLFF. CDR3 coding DNA: TGCGCCAGCAGCTTGGCGGGACAGGGTGAAAAACTGTTTTTT. This sequence joins TRBV5-1 and TRBJ1-4, with 9 bases aligning to TRBD1. V lost 0 bases, J lost 7 bases, and 1 base stayed unmatched. CDR1 SGHRS and CDR2 YFSETQ come from the germline V gene. The length of the CDR3 is 14 residues.

The V and J genes are TRBV30 and TRBJ1-1; D is perhaps TRBD1 (5 bases). This CDR3 region has 15 residues. V was clipped by 2 bases and J by 4 bases, with 17 bases between them. Per the germline V gene, CDR1 is GTSNPN and CDR2 is SVGIG (reference sequence). In nucleotides, the CDR3 is TGTGCCTGGAGTTTTCCAGGGAGGTGGGGCACTGAAGCTTTCTTT. Amino acids: CAWSFPGRWGTEAFF.

This clone occurred many times. The chain uses TRBV5-1 and TRBJ1-2; 9 nucleotides line up with TRBD1. The trim removed 4 bases at V and 4 bases at J, leaving 5 bases unmatched. Germline V lookup: CDR1 SGHRS, CDR2 YFSETQ. The CDR3 contains 14 residues. CDR3 coding DNA: TGCGCCAGCAGCCCGGGACAGGGAACCTATGGCTACACCTTC. This translates into CASSPGQGTYGYTF. Combining the CDR3 with reference TRBV5-1 and TRBJ1-2 gives the whole variable domain KAGVTQTPRYLIKTRGQQVTLSCSPISGHRSVSWYQQTPGQGLQFLFEYFSETQRNKGNFPGRFSGRQFSNSRSEMNVSTLELGDSALYLCASSPGQGTYGYTFGSGTRLTVV.

J is TRBJ1-2 and V is TRBV5-4; TRBD1 matches 10 bases. The CDR3 has 15 amino acids. Per the germline V gene, CDR1 is SGHNT and CDR2 is YYREEE (reference sequence). V lost 4 bases to trimming and J lost 8 bases; unmatched junction nucleotides: 11. This CDR3 reads CASSPGGTGDGGYTF. The DNA for the CDR3 is TGTGCCAGCAGCCCAGGAGGGACAGGGGATGGCGGCTACACCTTC.

This clone was seen more than once but under ten times. Other DNA sequences in this specimen translate into the identical CDR3. The chain recombines TRBV19 with TRBJ1-1; tentative D call: TRBD1 (6 bases). The CDR3 loop spans 13 amino acids. Trimming removed 4 bases at V and 1 base at J, with 7 bases between. The V gene's germline CDR1 is LNHDA and CDR2 SQIVND (reference sequence). The CDR3 bases are TGTGCCAGTAGTACGGGACAGAACACTGAAGCTTTCTTT. This gives the protein CASSTGQNTEAFF.

The sample holds a few counts of this clone. The chain carries TRBV10-3 and TRBJ1-5, with TRBD1 identical over 8 bases. CDR3 length: 13 amino acids. The junction had 1 base not matched to a gene; V was cut back by 4 bases and J by 5 bases. The V gene's germline CDR1 is ENHRY and CDR2 SYGVKD. The CDR3, as DNA: TGTGCCATCAGTGCACAGGGGGATCAGCCCCAGCATTTT. Its translation: CAISAQGDQPQHF.

The chain is built from TRBV28 and TRBJ1-5; D is ambiguous. Germline V gene sequence: CDR1 MDHEN, CDR2 SYDVKM. The germline V and J ends were trimmed by 6 bases and 2 bases, with 14 bases remaining between them. The CDR3 consists of 15 residues. CDR3 DNA sequence: TGTGCCAGCAGGGGAGTGGGTGTAGGCAATCAGCCCCAGCATTTT. It encodes CASRGVGVGNQPQHF. The entire variable domain, with the rest obtained from reference TRBV28 and TRBJ1-5, is as follows: DVKVTQSSRYLVKRTGEKVFLECVQDMDHENMFWYRQDPGLGLRLIYFSYDVKMKEKGDIPEGYSVSREKKERFSLILESASTNQTSMYLCASRGVGVGNQPQHFGDGTRLSIL.

The CDR3 nucleotides are TGCGCCAGCAGCCAGCTCAGCGGGACGGGCCTCAATGAGCAGTTCTTC. Its protein product is CASSQLSGTGLNEQFF. The chain combines TRBV4-1 with TRBJ2-1; 7 bases agree with TRBD2. The germline gives CDR1 MGHRA, CDR2 YSYEKL. Unmatched junction bases numbered 11, after V lost 3 bases and J lost 6 bases. This CDR3 is 16 amino acids long.

The chain couples TRBV10-1 to TRBJ2-2; 8 bases align to TRBD2. The CDR3 has 13 residues. V shed 6 bases, J shed 5 bases, and the junction held 2 bases outside the gene matches. The germline CDR1 and CDR2 sequences are WNHNN and SYGVQD (reference sequence). The DNA for the CDR3 is TGCGCCAGCAGCGGGGGGGCGACCGGGGAGCTGTTTTTT. It translates to CASSGGATGELFF.